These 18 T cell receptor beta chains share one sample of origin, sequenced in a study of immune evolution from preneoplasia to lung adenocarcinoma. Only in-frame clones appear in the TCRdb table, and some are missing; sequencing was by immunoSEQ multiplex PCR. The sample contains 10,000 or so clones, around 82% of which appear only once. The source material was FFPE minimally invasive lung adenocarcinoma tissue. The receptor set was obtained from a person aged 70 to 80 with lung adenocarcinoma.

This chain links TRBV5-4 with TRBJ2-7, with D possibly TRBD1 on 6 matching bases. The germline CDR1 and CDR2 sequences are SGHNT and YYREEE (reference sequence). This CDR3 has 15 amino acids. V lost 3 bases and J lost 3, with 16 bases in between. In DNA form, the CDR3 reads TGTGCCAGCAGCTCAGAGGTGGGCAGGGGCTACGAGCAGTACTTC. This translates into CASSSEVGRGYEQYF.

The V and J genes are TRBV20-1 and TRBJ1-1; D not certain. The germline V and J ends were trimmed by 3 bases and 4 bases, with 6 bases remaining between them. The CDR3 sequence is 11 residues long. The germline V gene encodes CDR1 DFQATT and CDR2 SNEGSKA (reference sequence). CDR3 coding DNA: TGCAGTGCTAGGGCCAGCACTGAAGCTTTCTTT. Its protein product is CSARASTEAFF.

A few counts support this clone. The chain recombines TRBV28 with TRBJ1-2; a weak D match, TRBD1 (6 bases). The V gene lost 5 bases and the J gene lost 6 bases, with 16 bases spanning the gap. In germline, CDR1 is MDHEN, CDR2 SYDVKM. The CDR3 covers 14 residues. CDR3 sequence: CASSTLGTKNGYTF. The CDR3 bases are TGTGCCAGCAGTACCCTGGGGACAAAAAATGGCTACACCTTC.

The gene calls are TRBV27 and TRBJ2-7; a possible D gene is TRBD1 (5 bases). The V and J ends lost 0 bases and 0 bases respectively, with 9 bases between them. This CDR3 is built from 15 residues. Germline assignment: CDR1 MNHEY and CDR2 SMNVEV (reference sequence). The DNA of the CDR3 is TGTGCCAGCAGTTTATCGACAGCCGGCTCCTACGAGCAGTACTTC. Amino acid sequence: CASSLSTAGSYEQYF.

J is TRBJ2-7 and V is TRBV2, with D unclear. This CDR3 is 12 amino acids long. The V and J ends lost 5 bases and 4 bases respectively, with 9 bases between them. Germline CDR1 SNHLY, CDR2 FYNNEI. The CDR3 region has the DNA TGTGCCAGCAGTCCTCAGGCTTACGAGCAGTACTTC. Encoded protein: CASSPQAYEQYF.

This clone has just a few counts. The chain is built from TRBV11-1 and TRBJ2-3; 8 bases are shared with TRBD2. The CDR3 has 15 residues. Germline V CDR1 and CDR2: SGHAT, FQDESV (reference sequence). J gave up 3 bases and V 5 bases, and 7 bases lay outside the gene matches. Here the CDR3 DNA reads TGTGCCAGCAGCCTCGGGGGGGGTGAGACAGATACGCAGTATTTT. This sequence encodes CASSLGGGETDTQYF.

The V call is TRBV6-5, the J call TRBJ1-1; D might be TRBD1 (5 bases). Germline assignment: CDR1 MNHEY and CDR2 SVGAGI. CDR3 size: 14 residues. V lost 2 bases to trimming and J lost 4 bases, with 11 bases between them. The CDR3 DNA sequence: TGTGCCAGCAGTTACACCCCGGGGGGCACTGAAGCTTTCTTT. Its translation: CASSYTPGGTEAFF.

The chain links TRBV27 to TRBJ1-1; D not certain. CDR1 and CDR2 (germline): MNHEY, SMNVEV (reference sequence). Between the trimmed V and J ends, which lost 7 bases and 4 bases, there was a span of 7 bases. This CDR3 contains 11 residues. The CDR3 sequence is CASNRGTEAFF. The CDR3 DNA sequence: TGTGCCAGCAACCGGGGCACTGAAGCTTTCTTT.

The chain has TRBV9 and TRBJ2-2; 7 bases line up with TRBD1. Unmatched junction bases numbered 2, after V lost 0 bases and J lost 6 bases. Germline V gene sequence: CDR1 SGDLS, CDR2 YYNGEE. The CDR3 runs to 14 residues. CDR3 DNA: TGTGCCAGCAGCGTAGGACAGGGCGCCGGGGAGCTGTTTTTT. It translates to CASSVGQGAGELFF.

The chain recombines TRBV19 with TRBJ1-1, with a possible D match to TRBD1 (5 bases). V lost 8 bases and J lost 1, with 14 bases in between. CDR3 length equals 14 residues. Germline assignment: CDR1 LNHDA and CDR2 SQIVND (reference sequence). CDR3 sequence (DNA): TGTGCCAGTCACACGCCTGGACAGAACACTGAAGCTTTCTTT. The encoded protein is CASHTPGQNTEAFF.

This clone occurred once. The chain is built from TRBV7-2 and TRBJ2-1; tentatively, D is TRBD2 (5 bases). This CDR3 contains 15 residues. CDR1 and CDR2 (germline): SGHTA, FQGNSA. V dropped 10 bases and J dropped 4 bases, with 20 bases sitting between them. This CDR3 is CANHPRTSRYNEQFF. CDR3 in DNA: TGTGCCAACCACCCTCGGACTTCAAGATACAATGAGCAGTTCTTC.

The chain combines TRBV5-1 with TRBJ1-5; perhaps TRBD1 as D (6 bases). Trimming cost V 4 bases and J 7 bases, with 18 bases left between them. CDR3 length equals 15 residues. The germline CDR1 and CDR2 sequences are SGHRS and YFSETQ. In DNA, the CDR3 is TGCGCCAGCAGCCCCCGGGGGGGCGATGGACAGCCCCAGCATTTT. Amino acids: CASSPRGGDGQPQHF.

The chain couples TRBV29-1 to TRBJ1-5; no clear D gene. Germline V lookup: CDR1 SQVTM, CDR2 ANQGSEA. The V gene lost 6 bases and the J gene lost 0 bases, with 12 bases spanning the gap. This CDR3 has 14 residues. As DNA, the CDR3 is TGCAGCGTATCCAGCGGGGTTAGCAATCAGCCCCAGCATTTT. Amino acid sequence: CSVSSGVSNQPQHF. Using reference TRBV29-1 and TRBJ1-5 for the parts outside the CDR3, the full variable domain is SAVISQKPSRDICQRGTSLTIQCQVDSQVTMMFWYRQQPGQSLTLIATANQGSEATYESGFVIDKFPISRPNLTFSTLTVSNMSPEDSSIYLCSVSSGVSNQPQHFGDGTRLSIL.

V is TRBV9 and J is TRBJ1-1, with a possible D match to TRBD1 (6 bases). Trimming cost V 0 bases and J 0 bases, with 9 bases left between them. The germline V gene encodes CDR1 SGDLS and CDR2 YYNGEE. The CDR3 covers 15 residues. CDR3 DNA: TGTGCCAGCAGCGTAGGGACAGCCATGAACACTGAAGCTTTCTTT. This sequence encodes CASSVGTAMNTEAFF.

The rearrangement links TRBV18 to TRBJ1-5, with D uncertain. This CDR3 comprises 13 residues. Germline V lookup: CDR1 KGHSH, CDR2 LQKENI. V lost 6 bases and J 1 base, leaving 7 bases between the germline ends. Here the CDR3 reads CASSRDSNQPQHF. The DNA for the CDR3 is TGTGCCAGCTCCCGAGACAGCAATCAGCCCCAGCATTTT.

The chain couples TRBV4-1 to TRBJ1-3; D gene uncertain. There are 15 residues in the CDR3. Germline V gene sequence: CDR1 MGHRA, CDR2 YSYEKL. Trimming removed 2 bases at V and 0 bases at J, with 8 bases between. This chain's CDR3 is CASSQKVHSGNTIYF. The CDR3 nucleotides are TGCGCCAGCAGCCAAAAGGTACACTCTGGAAACACCATATATTTT.

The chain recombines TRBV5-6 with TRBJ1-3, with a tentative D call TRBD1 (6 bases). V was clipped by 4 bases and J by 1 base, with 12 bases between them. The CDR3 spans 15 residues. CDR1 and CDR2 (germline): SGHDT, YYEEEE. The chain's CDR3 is CASSVIGGSGNTIYF. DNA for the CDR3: TGTGCCAGCAGCGTGATAGGGGGGTCTGGAAACACCATATATTTT.

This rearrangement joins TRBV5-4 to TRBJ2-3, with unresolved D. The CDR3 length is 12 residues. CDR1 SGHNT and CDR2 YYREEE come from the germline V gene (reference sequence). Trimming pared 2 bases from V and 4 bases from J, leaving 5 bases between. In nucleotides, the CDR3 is TGTGCCAGCAGCTTCCTGGCAGATACGCAGTATTTT. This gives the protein CASSFLADTQYF.